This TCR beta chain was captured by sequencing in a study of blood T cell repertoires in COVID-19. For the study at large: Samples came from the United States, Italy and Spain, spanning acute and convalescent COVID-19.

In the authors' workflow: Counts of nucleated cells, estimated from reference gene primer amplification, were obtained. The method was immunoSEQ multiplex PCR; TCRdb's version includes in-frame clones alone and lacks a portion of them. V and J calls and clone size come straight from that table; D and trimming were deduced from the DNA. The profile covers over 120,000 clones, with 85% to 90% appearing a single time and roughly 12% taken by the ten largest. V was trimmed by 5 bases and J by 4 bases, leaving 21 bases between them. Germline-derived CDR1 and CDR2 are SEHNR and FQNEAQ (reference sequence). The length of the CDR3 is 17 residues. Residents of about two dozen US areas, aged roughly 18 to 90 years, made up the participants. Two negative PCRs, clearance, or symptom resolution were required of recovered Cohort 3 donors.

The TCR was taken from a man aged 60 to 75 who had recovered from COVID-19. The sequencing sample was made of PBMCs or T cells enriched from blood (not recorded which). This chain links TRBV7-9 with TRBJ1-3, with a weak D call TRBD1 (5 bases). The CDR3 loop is CASSRALGDSGGNTIYF. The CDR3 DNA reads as TGTGCCAGCAGCCGTGCCCTAGGCGACTCAGGGGGAAACACCATATATTTT.